This T cell receptor beta chain was obtained from a study of shared T cell receptors in the human thymus. CDR1 SGHTA and CDR2 FQGTGA come from the germline V gene. Trimming removed 4 bases from V and 0 bases from J; junction bases left unmatched: 19. This CDR3 spans 22 amino acids. The repertoire was sequenced with immunoSEQ multiplex PCR; TCRdb's copy has only in-frame clones and lacks some. The data show 600,000 or so clones, with about 90% seen just once and under 0.01% held by the top ten. The same sample was also used in a study of human thymus T cells. In that study: The study used thymus tissue resected during corrective heart surgery. Thymic repertoires from unrelated individuals overlapped highly, related research reported.

The TCR comes from a boy younger than two with a congenital heart defect. The chain employs TRBV7-3 and TRBJ2-2, with 11 bases that match TRBD1. Sequencing used thymocytes. The DNA for the CDR3 is TGTGCCAGCAGCTCCCCTCCCCGGACAGGGGGCGATCCCAAATCGAACACCGGGGAGCTGTTTTTT. It translates to CASSSPPRTGGDPKSNTGELFF.